Below are 20 T cell receptor beta chains sequenced from a single sample in a study of naive and memory T cell subsets. Treatment specified: skin biopsy from PPD injection site in Mantoux-positive individual. The library had UMIs added by 3' ligation of an oligonucleotide to TCR cDNA. Four PCR rounds used nested alpha and beta constant region primers plus the SP2 primer. TCRdb ran MiXCR on the UMI-ligation and nested PCR reads and lists one entry per CDR3 protein. The data show around 30,000 distinct CDR3 sequences, with 6.5% to 8% seen just once and approximately 2.8% held by the top ten. The specimen comprised skin, sampled from a tuberculin skin test site. These receptors were obtained from an adult in good health.

This clonotype has ten or more counts. The rearrangement joins TRBV6-5 to TRBJ2-2; 10 bases line up with TRBD2. The CDR3 is 15 amino acids. Per the germline V gene, CDR1 is MNHEY and CDR2 is SVGAGI. V dropped 4 bases and J dropped 7; count of bases not matched to a gene: 6. The CDR3 sequence is CASSLKRGGYGELFF. CDR3 nucleotide sequence: TGTGCCAGCAGTTTGAAGCGGGGGGGCTACGGGGAGCTGTTTTTT.

The chain joins TRBV7-9 to TRBJ1-1, with D possibly TRBD1 on 6 matching bases. Germline V gene sequence: CDR1 SEHNR, CDR2 FQNEAQ (reference sequence). The CDR3 spans 14 residues. V gave up 5 bases and J gave up 2 bases, with 12 bases separating them. This CDR3 is CASSHTGNNTEAFF. The CDR3 DNA follows: TGTGCCAGCAGCCATACAGGGAACAACACTGAAGCTTTCTTT.

This clonotype was observed many times. This rearrangement joins TRBV6-6 to TRBJ1-5; possibly TRBD1 for D (6 bases). V gave up 10 bases and J gave up 7 bases, with 20 bases separating them. In germline, CDR1 is MNHNY, CDR2 SVGAGI (reference sequence). The CDR3 contains 14 residues. This chain's CDR3 is CATIESGANQPQHF. DNA for the CDR3: TGTGCCACGATCGAATCAGGGGCTAACCAGCCCCAGCATTTT.

This clonotype was seen a handful of times. The V gene is TRBV19, the J gene TRBJ1-2; D perhaps matches TRBD1 (6 bases). The CDR3 is 11 amino acids. The V gene lost 9 bases and the J gene lost 7 bases, with 12 bases spanning the gap. In germline, CDR1 is LNHDA, CDR2 SQIVND (reference sequence). DNA for the CDR3: TGTGCCAGCTCACAGGGACTTGGCTACACCTTC. Translation: CASSQGLGYTF.

The chain carries TRBV15 and TRBJ1-6, with D perhaps TRBD1 (5 bases). Germline values: CDR1 LNHNV, CDR2 YYDKDF (reference sequence). There are 17 residues in the CDR3. Between the trimmed V and J ends, which lost 1 base and 5 bases, there was a span of 15 bases. This CDR3 is CATSRARGTGDNSPLHF. CDR3 in DNA: TGTGCCACCAGCAGAGCTAGGGGCACAGGAGATAATTCACCCCTCCACTTT.

This clonotype was counted many times. This chain links TRBV20-1 with TRBJ2-1, with TRBD2 matching over 9 bases. The CDR3 has 15 residues. Germline trimming cut 2 bases from V and 10 bases from J; bases unmatched to any gene: 12. Germline V gene data show CDR1 as DFQATT and CDR2 as SNEGSKA (reference sequence). This CDR3 reads CSARPKYRAGGEQFF. DNA for the CDR3: TGCAGTGCTAGACCGAAATACCGAGCGGGGGGCGAGCAGTTCTTC.

V and J are TRBV6-5 and TRBJ1-2; 8 bases agree with TRBD1. Trimming took 5 bases from V and 0 from J; bases not matched to a gene: 8. The CDR3 contains 16 residues. Germline V gene lookup returns CDR1 MNHEY and CDR2 SVGAGI. Written as DNA, the CDR3 is TGTGCCAGCAGTCTCCAGGGGGCTACAGCTAACTATGGCTACACCTTC. Encoded protein: CASSLQGATANYGYTF.

Many counts were recorded for this clonotype. This chain connects TRBV19 to TRBJ1-5; D remains unclear. V gave up 3 bases and J gave up 0 bases, with 9 bases separating them. Germline-derived CDR1 and CDR2 are LNHDA and SQIVND (reference sequence). The CDR3 consists of 15 residues. The CDR3 region is CASSIFGDSNQPQHF. CDR3 sequence (DNA): TGTGCCAGTAGTATTTTCGGCGATAGCAATCAGCCCCAGCATTTT. Using reference TRBV19 and TRBJ1-5 for the parts outside the CDR3, the full variable domain is DGGITQSPKYLFRKEGQNVTLSCEQNLNHDAMYWYRQDPGQGLRLIYYSQIVNDFQKGDIAEGYSVSREKKESFPLTVTSAQKNPTAFYLCASSIFGDSNQPQHFGDGTRLSIL.

This clonotype was counted only a few times. For the CDR3, the DNA is TGTGCCAGCAGCCACGGGGGCACCGGGGGCAATGAGCAGTTCTTC. This sequence encodes CASSHGGTGGNEQFF. The chain recombines TRBV7-2 with TRBJ2-1; possibly TRBD1 or TRBD2 for D (6 bases each). This CDR3 has 15 amino acids. In germline, CDR1 is SGHTA, CDR2 FQGNSA. Deletions cut 5 bases from V and 6 bases from J, with 17 bases between.

This clonotype was detected only a few times. The CDR3 region has the DNA TGTGCCAGCAGCGCCCCCGGGACTACCTACGAGCAGTACTTC. As protein: CASSAPGTTYEQYF. The rearrangement links TRBV9 to TRBJ2-7; 7 positions agree with TRBD2. The CDR3 runs 14 residues. J gave up 2 bases and V 3 bases, and 5 bases lay outside the gene matches. CDR1 and CDR2 (germline): SGDLS, YYNGEE.

Many counts were recorded for this clonotype. CDR3 nucleotide sequence: TGTGCCAGCACCACAATCAGGGGTGGAAACCTTGAAGCTTTCTTT. This gives the protein CASTTIRGGNLEAFF. The chain is built from TRBV6-6 and TRBJ1-1, with TRBD1 as a possible D gene (6 bases). The CDR3 extends over 15 amino acids. Deletions cut 7 bases from V and 7 bases from J, with 22 bases between. CDR1 and CDR2 from the germline V gene are MNHNY and SVGAGI (reference sequence).

The genes are TRBV7-9 and TRBJ1-4; D is unclear. This CDR3 is built from 15 residues. Germline lookup yields CDR1 SEHNR and CDR2 FQNEAQ (reference sequence). Trimming cost V 6 bases and J 1 base, with 12 bases left between them. The CDR3 coding sequence is TGTGCCAGCAGTCCCCAGGCCAGAACTAATGAAAAACTGTTTTTT. Residues: CASSPQARTNEKLFF.

This clonotype was seen a handful of times. The chain is built from TRBV19 and TRBJ2-7; D may be TRBD1 (6 bases). V shed 4 bases and J shed 0 bases, with 13 bases lying between them. Germline V gene data show CDR1 as LNHDA and CDR2 as SQIVND (reference sequence). CDR3 length: 15 residues. DNA of the CDR3: TGTGCCAGTAGTACCCGACAGGCCAGCTCCTACGAGCAGTACTTC. It specifies CASSTRQASSYEQYF.

V and J are TRBV7-9 and TRBJ1-1; D gene uncertain. Trimming left V 4 bases short and J 0 bases short, with 15 bases between. Germline loops: CDR1 SEHNR, CDR2 FQNEAQ (reference sequence). The CDR3 is 16 residues long. CDR3 loop: CASSSPRQIMNTEAFF. The CDR3 bases are TGTGCCAGCAGCTCACCGCGGCAGATTATGAACACTGAAGCTTTCTTT.

This clonotype was observed many times. The CDR3 region is CASSYSRAAYEQYF. DNA of the CDR3: TGTGCCAGCAGTTACTCACGAGCTGCCTACGAGCAGTACTTC. This chain connects TRBV6-5 to TRBJ2-7; D ambiguous. The CDR3 is made up of 14 amino acids. Germline V gene lookup returns CDR1 MNHEY and CDR2 SVGAGI. The V gene lost 0 bases and the J gene lost 2 bases, with 8 bases spanning the gap.

This clonotype was found many times. The rearrangement uses TRBV12-3 or TRBV12-4 and TRBJ1-6; 7 nucleotides line up with TRBD1. There are 18 residues in the CDR3. V lost 6 bases to trimming and J lost 7 bases; unmatched junction nucleotides: 18. The CDR3 reads CASSRRVLLDRRNSPLHF. The CDR3 nucleotides are TGTGCCAGCAGCCGCCGGGTTTTACTGGACAGGAGGAATTCACCCCTCCACTTT.

The table lists this clonotype with many counts. CDR3 sequence: CASATGGQETQYF. CDR3 DNA: TGTGCCAGCGCGACAGGGGGCCAGGAGACCCAGTACTTC. The chain is built from TRBV5-6 and TRBJ2-5; 10 positions agree with TRBD1. V shed 7 bases, J shed 5 bases, and the junction held 5 bases outside the gene matches. CDR3 length equals 13 residues. CDR1 and CDR2 from the germline V gene are SGHDT and YYEEEE.

The chain carries TRBV7-3 and TRBJ1-6; D remains ambiguous. From germline, CDR1 is SGHTA and CDR2 FQGTGA. Trimming cost V 5 bases and J 6 bases, with 11 bases left between them. The CDR3 length is 14 residues. CDR3 residues: CASSPGGANSPLHF. The CDR3 DNA reads as TGTGCCAGCAGCCCCGGAGGCGCTAATTCACCCCTCCACTTT.

This clonotype occurred many times. The chain employs TRBV20-1 and TRBJ2-7; 8 positions match TRBD1. V shed 6 bases and J 7 bases; nucleotides not matched to a gene: 14. Germline-derived CDR1 and CDR2 are DFQATT and SNEGSKA (reference sequence). This CDR3 region has 14 residues. The CDR3 nucleotides are TGCAGTGCCCCGACAGGGGTTTCGATGAGTGAGCAGTACTTC. This gives the protein CSAPTGVSMSEQYF.

Ten or more counts support this clonotype. The genes are TRBV12-3 or TRBV12-4 and TRBJ2-3; maybe TRBD1 (5 bases). The CDR3 has 15 amino acids. V lost 2 bases to trimming and J lost 5 bases, with 14 bases between them. The CDR3 region has the DNA TGTGCCAGCAGTTTAATCCTGGGGCGGAAAGATACGCAGTATTTT. It translates to CASSLILGRKDTQYF.